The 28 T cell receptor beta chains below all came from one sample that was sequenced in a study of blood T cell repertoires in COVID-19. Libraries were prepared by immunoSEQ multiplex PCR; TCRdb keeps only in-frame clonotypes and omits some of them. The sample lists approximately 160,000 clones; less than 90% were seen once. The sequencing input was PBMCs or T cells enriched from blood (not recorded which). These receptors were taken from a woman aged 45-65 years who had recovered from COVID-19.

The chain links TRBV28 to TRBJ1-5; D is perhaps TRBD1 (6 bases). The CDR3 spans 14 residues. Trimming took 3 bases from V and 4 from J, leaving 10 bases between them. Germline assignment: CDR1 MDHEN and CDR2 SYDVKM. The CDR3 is CASSFTTGNQPQHF. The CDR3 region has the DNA TGTGCCAGCAGTTTTACGACAGGTAATCAGCCCCAGCATTTT. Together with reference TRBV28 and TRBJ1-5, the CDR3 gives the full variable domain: DVKVTQSSRYLVKRTGEKVFLECVQDMDHENMFWYRQDPGLGLRLIYFSYDVKMKEKGDIPEGYSVSREKKERFSLILESASTNQTSMYLCASSFTTGNQPQHFGDGTRLSIL.

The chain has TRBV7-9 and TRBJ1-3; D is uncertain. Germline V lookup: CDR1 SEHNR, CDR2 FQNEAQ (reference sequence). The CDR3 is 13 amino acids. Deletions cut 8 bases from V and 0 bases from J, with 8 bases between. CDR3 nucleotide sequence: TGTGCCAGCGCGGCTAGCTCTGGAAACACCATATATTTT. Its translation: CASAASSGNTIYF. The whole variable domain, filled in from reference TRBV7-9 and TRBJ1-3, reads DTGVSQNPRHKITKRGQNVTFRCDPISEHNRLYWYRQTLGQGPEFLTYFQNEAQLEKSRLLSDRFSAERPKGSFSTLEIQRTEQGDSAMYLCASAASSGNTIYFGEGSWLTVV.

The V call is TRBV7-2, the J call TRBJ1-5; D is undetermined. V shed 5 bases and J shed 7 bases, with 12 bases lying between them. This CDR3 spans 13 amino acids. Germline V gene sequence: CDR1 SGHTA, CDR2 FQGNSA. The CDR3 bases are TGTGCCAGCAGCCGAGGTGAGTGGCAGCCCCAGCATTTT. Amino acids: CASSRGEWQPQHF.

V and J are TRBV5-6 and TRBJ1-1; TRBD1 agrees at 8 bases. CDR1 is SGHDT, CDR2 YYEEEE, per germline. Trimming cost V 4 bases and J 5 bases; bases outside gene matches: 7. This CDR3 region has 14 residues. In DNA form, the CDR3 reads TGTGCCAGCAGCCCCGGGACAGGTCGAACTGAAGCTTTCTTT. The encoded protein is CASSPGTGRTEAFF.

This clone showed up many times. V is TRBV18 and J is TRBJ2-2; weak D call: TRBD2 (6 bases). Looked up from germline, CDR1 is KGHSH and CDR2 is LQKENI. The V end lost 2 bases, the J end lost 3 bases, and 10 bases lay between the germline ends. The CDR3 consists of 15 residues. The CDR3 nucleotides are TGTGCCAGCTCACCAATAGGCGGGGACACCGGGGAGCTGTTTTTT. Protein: CASSPIGGDTGELFF.

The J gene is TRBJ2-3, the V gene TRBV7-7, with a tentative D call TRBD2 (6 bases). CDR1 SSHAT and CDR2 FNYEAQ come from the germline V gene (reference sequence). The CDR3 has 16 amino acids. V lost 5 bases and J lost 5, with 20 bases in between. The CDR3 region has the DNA TGTGCCAGCAGCACGGGGACTCTGCCCTTAGTAGATACGCAGTATTTT. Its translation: CASSTGTLPLVDTQYF. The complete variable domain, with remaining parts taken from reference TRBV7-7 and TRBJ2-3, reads GAGVSQSPRYKVTKRGQDVTLRCDPISSHATLYWYQQALGQGPEFLTYFNYEAQPDKSGLPSDRFSAERPEGSISTLTIQRTEQRDSAMYRCASSTGTLPLVDTQYFGPGTRLTVL.

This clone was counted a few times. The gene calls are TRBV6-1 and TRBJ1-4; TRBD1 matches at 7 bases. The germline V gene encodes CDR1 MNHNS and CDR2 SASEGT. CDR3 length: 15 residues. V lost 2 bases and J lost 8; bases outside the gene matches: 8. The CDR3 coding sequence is TGTGCCAGCAGTGAACAGACAGGGAAAACGGAAAAACTGTTTTTT. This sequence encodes CASSEQTGKTEKLFF.

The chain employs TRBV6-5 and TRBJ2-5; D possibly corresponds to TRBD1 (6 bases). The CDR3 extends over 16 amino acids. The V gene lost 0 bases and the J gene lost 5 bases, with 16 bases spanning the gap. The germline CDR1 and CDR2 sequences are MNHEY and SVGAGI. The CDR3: CASSYSASQGSETQYF. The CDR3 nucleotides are TGTGCCAGCAGTTACTCAGCGAGCCAGGGGTCTGAGACCCAGTACTTC.

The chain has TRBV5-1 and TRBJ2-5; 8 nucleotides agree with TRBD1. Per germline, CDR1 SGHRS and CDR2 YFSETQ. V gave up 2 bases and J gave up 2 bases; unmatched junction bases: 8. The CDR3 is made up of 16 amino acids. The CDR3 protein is CASSLGQGLPQETQYF. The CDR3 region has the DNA TGCGCCAGCAGCTTAGGACAGGGCCTGCCTCAAGAGACCCAGTACTTC.

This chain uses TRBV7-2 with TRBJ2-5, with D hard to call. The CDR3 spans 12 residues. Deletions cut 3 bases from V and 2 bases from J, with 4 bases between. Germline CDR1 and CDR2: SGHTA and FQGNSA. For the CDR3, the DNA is TGTGCCAGCAGCTTTCGGCAAGAGACCCAGTACTTC. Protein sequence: CASSFRQETQYF.

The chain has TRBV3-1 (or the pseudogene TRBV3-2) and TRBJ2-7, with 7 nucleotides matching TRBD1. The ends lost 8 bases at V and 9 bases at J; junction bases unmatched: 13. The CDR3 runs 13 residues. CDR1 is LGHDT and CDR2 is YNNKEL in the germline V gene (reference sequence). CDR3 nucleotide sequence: TGTGCCAGCTCACCCACGACAGGGCAAGGGCAGTACGTC. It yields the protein CASSPTTGQGQYV.

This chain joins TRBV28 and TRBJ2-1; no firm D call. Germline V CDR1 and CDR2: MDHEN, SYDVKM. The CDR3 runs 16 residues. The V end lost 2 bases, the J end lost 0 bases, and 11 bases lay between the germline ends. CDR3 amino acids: CASSLNRRSSYNEQFF. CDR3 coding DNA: TGTGCCAGCAGTTTAAACCGTCGGAGCTCCTACAATGAGCAGTTCTTC.

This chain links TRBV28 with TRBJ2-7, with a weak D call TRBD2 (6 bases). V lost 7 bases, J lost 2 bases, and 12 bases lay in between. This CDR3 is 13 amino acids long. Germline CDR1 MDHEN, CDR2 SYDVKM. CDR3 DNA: TGTGCCAGCAACGGGGGTTCGGCCTACGAGCAGTACGTC. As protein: CASNGGSAYEQYV.

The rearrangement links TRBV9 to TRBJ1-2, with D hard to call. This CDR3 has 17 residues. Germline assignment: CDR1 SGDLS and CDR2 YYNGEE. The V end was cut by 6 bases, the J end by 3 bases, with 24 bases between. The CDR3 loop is CASTPVSPYAPYYGYTF. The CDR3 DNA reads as TGTGCCAGCACGCCGGTTAGCCCCTATGCCCCCTACTATGGCTACACCTTC.

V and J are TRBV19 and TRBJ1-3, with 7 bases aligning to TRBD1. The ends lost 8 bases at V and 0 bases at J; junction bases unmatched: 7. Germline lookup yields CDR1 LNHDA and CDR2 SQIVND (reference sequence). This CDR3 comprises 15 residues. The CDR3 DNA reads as TGTGCCAGTGGCAGGGGGGAGCCCTCTGGAAACACCATATATTTT. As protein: CASGRGEPSGNTIYF.

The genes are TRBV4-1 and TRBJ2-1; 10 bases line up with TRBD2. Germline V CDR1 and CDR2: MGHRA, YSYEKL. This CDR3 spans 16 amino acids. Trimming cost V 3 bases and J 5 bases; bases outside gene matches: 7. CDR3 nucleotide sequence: TGCGCCAGCAGCCAGTGGGGACTAGCGACAAACAATGAGCAGTTCTTC. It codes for CASSQWGLATNNEQFF.

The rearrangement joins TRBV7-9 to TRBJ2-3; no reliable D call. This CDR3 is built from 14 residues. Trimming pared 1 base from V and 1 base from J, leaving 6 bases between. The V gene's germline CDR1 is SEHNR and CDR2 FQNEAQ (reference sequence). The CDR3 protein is CASSLVSGTDTQYF. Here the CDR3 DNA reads TGTGCCAGCAGCTTAGTGTCCGGCACAGATACGCAGTATTTT.

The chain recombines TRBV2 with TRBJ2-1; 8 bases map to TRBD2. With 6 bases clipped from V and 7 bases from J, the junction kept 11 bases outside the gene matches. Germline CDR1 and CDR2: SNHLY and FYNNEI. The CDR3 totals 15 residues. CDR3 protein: CASRSQRESWNEQFF. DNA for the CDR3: TGTGCCAGCAGGAGCCAGCGGGAGTCGTGGAATGAGCAGTTCTTC.

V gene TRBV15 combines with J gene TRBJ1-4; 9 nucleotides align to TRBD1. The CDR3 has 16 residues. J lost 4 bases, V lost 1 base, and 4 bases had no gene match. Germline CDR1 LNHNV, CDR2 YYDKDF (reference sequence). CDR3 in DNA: TGTGCCACCAGCAGAGTTGGACAGGGGCGTAATGAAAAACTGTTTTTT. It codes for CATSRVGQGRNEKLFF.

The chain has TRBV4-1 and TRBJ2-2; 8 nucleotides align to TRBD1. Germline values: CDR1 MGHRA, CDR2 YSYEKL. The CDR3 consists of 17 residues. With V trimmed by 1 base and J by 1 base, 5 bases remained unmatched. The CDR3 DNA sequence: TGCGCCAGCAGCCAAGTCACCGGGACAGGGAACACCGGGGAGCTGTTTTTT. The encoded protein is CASSQVTGTGNTGELFF.

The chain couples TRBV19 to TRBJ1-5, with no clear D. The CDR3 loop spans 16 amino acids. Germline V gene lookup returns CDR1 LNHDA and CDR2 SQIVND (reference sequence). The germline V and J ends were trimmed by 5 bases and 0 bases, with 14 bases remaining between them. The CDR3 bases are TGTGCCAGTAGTTATGGTTTCAGTGATAGCAATCAGCCCCAGCATTTT. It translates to CASSYGFSDSNQPQHF.

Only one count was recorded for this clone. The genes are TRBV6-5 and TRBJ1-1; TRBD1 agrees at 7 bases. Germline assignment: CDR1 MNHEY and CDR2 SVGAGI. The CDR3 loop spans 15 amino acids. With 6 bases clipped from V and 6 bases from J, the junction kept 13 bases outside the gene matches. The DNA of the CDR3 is TGTGCCAGCAGCTCCTCGGGGCAGGGGGAGTCTGAAGCTTTCTTT. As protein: CASSSSGQGESEAFF.

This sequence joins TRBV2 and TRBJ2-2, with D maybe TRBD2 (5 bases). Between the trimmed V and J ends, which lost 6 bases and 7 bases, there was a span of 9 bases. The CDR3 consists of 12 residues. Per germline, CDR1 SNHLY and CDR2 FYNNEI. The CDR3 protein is CASSGRDGELFF. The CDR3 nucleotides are TGTGCCAGCAGCGGACGGGACGGGGAGCTGTTTTTT.

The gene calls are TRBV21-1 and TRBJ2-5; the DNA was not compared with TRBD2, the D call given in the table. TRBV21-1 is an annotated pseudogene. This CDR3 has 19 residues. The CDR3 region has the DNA TGTGCCAGCAGCAAAGCTAGCGGGTATCCGTGGGACCCCGCTCAGACCCAGTACTTC. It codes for CASSKASGYPWDPAQTQYF.

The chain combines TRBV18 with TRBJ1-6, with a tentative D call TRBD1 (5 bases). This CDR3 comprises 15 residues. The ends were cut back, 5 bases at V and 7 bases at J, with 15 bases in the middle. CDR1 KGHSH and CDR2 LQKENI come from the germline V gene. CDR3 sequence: CASSERDAGNSPLHF. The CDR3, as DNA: TGTGCCAGCTCAGAGCGGGACGCTGGAAATTCACCCCTCCACTTT.

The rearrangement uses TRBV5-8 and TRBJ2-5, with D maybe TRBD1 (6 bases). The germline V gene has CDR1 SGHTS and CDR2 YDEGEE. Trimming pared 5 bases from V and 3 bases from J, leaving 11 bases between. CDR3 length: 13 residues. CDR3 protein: CASRGAAEETQYF. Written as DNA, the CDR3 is TGTGCCAGCAGGGGGGCAGCCGAAGAGACCCAGTACTTC. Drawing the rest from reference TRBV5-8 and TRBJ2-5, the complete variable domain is EAGVTQSPTHLIKTRGQQATLRCSPISGHTSVYWYQQALGLGLQFLLWYDEGEERNRGNFPPRFSGRQFPNYSSELNVNALELEDSALYLCASRGAAEETQYFGPGTRLLVL.

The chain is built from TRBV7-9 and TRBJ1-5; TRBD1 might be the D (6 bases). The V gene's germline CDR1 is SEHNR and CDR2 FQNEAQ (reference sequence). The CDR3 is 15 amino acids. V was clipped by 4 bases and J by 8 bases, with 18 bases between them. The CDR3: CASSSSTGPWEPQHF. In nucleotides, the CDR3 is TGTGCCAGCAGCTCCTCCACAGGGCCTTGGGAGCCCCAGCATTTT.

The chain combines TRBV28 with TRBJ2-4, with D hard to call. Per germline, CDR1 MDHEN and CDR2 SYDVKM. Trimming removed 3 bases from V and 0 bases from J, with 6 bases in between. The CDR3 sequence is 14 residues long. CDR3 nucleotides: TGTGCCAGCAGTTTGCCGGGAGCCAAAAACATTCAGTACTTC. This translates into CASSLPGAKNIQYF.